The rows below give T cell receptor beta chains drawn from one sample of a study of blood T cell repertoires in COVID-19. Sequencing was performed with immunoSEQ multiplex PCR; in TCRdb, only in-frame clones are kept and a portion is missing. The sample has 200,000 to 250,000 clones, less than 90% seen once. Sample: PBMCs or T cells enriched from blood (not recorded which). These TCRs come from a woman aged 40 to 49 who had recovered from COVID-19. Each CDR3 is given with its conserved first and last residue. The order of the fields is J gene, V gene, clone size, D gene, CDR3 DNA, CDR3 protein. The D gene is left open where the match is weak. Clone size is not always given. Where it is, it says once, few, many or a class for expanded clones.

J: TRBJ1-1; V: TRBV7-2; size: NA; D: NA; DNA: TGTGCCAGCAGCCCCACCCGGGGCACTGAAGCTTTCTTT; CDR3: CASSPTRGTEAFF
J: TRBJ2-3; V: TRBV11-2; size: NA; D: NA; DNA: TGTGCCAGCAGGACTGTCGATACGCAGTATTTT; CDR3: CASRTVDTQYF
J: TRBJ2-3; V: TRBV11-3; size: NA; D: TRBD2; DNA: TGTGCCAGCAGCTCTGGACTAGTCACAGATACGCAGTATTTT; CDR3: CASSSGLVTDTQYF
J: TRBJ2-1; V: TRBV29-1; size: once; D: NA; DNA: TGCAGCGCATTGCCGGGGTCCTACAATGAGCAGTTCTTC; CDR3: CSALPGSYNEQFF
J: TRBJ1-3; V: TRBV4-1; size: once; D: NA; DNA: TGCGCCAGCAGCCAAGAGGGGTTAGCGGGAAACACCATATATTTT; CDR3: CASSQEGLAGNTIYF
J: TRBJ2-5; V: TRBV19; size: NA; D: NA; DNA: TGTGCCAGTACCAGGGAATCAGAGACCCAGTACTTC; CDR3: CASTRESETQYF
J: TRBJ1-4; V: TRBV4-1; size: NA; D: NA; DNA: TGCGCCAGCAGCCAAGTGGGCCCGGGGGATGAAAAACTGTTTTTT; CDR3: CASSQVGPGDEKLFF
J: TRBJ2-6; V: TRBV24-1; size: NA; D: NA; DNA: TGTGCCACCAGTGATGAGGGCTCTGGGGCCAACGTCCTGACTTTC; CDR3: CATSDEGSGANVLTF
J: TRBJ1-1; V: TRBV10-3; size: NA; D: TRBD1; DNA: TGTGCCATCAACGGACAGGGCGGAAGCATGAACACTGAAGCTTTCTTT; CDR3: CAINGQGGSMNTEAFF
J: TRBJ2-3; V: TRBV13; size: NA; D: NA; DNA: TGTGCCAGACTGGGGCCCTATACGCAGTATTTT; CDR3: CARLGPYTQYF
J: TRBJ1-6; V: TRBV11-3; size: NA; D: TRBD1; DNA: TGTGCCAGCAGCCCTGGGACAGAGAAAGTTCATTCACCCCTCCACTTT; CDR3: CASSPGTEKVHSPLHF
J: TRBJ2-5; V: TRBV29-1; size: few; D: NA; DNA: TGCAGCTCCACAGGGGGGGGGAGCCAAGAGACCCAGTACTTC; CDR3: CSSTGGGSQETQYF
J: TRBJ1-2; V: TRBV6-6; size: NA; D: NA; DNA: TGTGCCAGCAGAACCTCAGGGATCATCTATGGCTACACCTTC; CDR3: CASRTSGIIYGYTF
J: TRBJ1-1; V: TRBV29-1; size: NA; D: NA; DNA: TGCAGCGTTGTTAGCCTCACTGAAGCTTTCTTT; CDR3: CSVVSLTEAFF
J: TRBJ2-3; V: TRBV28; size: NA; D: TRBD2; DNA: TGTGCCAGCAGTCCGTCTAGCGGCTACACAGATACGCAGTATTTT; CDR3: CASSPSSGYTDTQYF
J: TRBJ1-6; V: TRBV30; size: once; D: TRBD1; DNA: TGTGCCTGGAGTCGGGGACAGGGAAATTCACCCCTCCACTTT; CDR3: CAWSRGQGNSPLHF
J: TRBJ2-1; V: TRBV7-2; size: NA; D: NA; DNA: TGTGCCAGCAGCCAACCGAGGAGCCACGCTGAGCAGTTCTTC; CDR3: CASSQPRSHAEQFF
J: TRBJ1-3; V: TRBV28; size: NA; D: NA; DNA: TGTGCCAGCAGTAACAGACAGAATTTGCGAAACACCATATATTTT; CDR3: CASSNRQNLRNTIYF
J: TRBJ2-1; V: TRBV25-1; size: NA; D: TRBD1; DNA: TGTGCCAGCAGTGAATGGGACAGGGTTCCTGAGCAGTTCTTC; CDR3: CASSEWDRVPEQFF
J: TRBJ2-3; V: TRBV11-2; size: NA; D: TRBD2; DNA: TGTGCCACCCTCGGGGCTAGCGGGCCCCACGGCACAGATACGCAGTATTTT; CDR3: CATLGASGPHGTDTQYF
J: TRBJ2-7; V: TRBV5-4; size: NA; D: NA; DNA: TGTGCCAGCAGGACCGGGACTTCCTCCTACGAGCAGTACTTC; CDR3: CASRTGTSSYEQYF
J: TRBJ2-1; V: TRBV7-2; size: NA; D: NA; DNA: TGTGCCAGCAGCTCCGTCGGTGAAAGAGGCTCCTACAATGAGCAGTTCTTC; CDR3: CASSSVGERGSYNEQFF
J: TRBJ2-2; V: TRBV2; size: NA; D: NA; DNA: TGTGCCAGCGTGAGACAGGTGGACACCGGGGAGCTGTTTTTT; CDR3: CASVRQVDTGELFF
J: TRBJ2-2; V: TRBV11-2; size: NA; D: NA; DNA: TGTGCCAGCAGCTTATGGGGGCTCCGGGGGAACACCGGGGAGCTGTTTTTT; CDR3: CASSLWGLRGNTGELFF
J: TRBJ2-3; V: TRBV12-3/TRBV12-4; size: NA; D: NA; DNA: TGTGCCAGCAACAGGCTCACAGATACGCAGTATTTT; CDR3: CASNRLTDTQYF
J: TRBJ1-5; V: TRBV24-1; size: NA; D: NA; DNA: TGTGCCACCAGTGACTTCGACATGCCCCAGCATTTT; CDR3: CATSDFDMPQHF
J: TRBJ2-5; V: TRBV19; size: NA; D: TRBD1; DNA: TGTGCCAGTAGTATAACAGGGGGTGGGGAGACCCAGTACTTC; CDR3: CASSITGGGETQYF
J: TRBJ2-5; V: TRBV18; size: NA; D: NA; DNA: TGTGCCAGCTCACCAGGGCAGGGGGAGACCCAGTACTTC; CDR3: CASSPGQGETQYF
J: TRBJ2-1; V: TRBV2; size: NA; D: TRBD2; DNA: TGTGCCAGCATTTGGGGGTTGGCGGGAGGCGCCCCGGGCGAGCAGTTCTTC; CDR3: CASIWGLAGGAPGEQFF
J: TRBJ2-3; V: TRBV18; size: NA; D: NA; DNA: TGTGCCAGCTCTCCCGTCAGGGGAGGCACAGATACGCAGTATTTT; CDR3: CASSPVRGGTDTQYF
J: TRBJ1-5; V: TRBV30; size: NA; D: TRBD1; DNA: TGTGCCTGGAGTGTTTTTTTTACAGGGGGGTATAGCAATCAGCCCCAGCATTTT; CDR3: CAWSVFFTGGYSNQPQHF
J: TRBJ2-7; V: TRBV28; size: once; D: TRBD1; DNA: TGTGCCAGCAGTTTGGGGACAGGGGGCTTCTACGAGCAGTACTTC; CDR3: CASSLGTGGFYEQYF
J: TRBJ2-1; V: TRBV14; size: NA; D: TRBD2; DNA: TGTGCCTGCAGCCCTACTCTAGCGGGGACGGAGGAGCAGTTCTTC; CDR3: CACSPTLAGTEEQFF
J: TRBJ2-7; V: TRBV2; size: once; D: TRBD2; DNA: TGTGCCAGCAGTTCCCGAGCGGGGCTGGGGGCCTACGAGCAGTACTTC; CDR3: CASSSRAGLGAYEQYF
J: TRBJ1-2; V: TRBV7-2; size: NA; D: NA; DNA: TGTGCCAGCAGCCCCCGACAGGACTATGGCTACACCTTC; CDR3: CASSPRQDYGYTF
J: TRBJ2-7; V: TRBV28; size: NA; D: TRBD2; DNA: TGTGCCACCTTACCCAGTAGCGGGGCGGCCAACTACGAGCAGTACTTC; CDR3: CATLPSSGAANYEQYF
J: TRBJ2-3; V: TRBV5-1; size: NA; D: TRBD2; DNA: TGCGCCAGCAGCTCACGGACTAGCGGTTCCACAGATACGCAGTATTTT; CDR3: CASSSRTSGSTDTQYF
J: TRBJ1-6; V: TRBV4-3; size: NA; D: NA; DNA: TGCGCCAGCAGCCGGGCCCAAGGAAATTCACCCCTCCACTTT; CDR3: CASSRAQGNSPLHF
J: TRBJ1-6; V: TRBV6-5; size: NA; D: TRBD1; DNA: TGTGCCAGCAGACGTCAGCGACAGGGGTCACCCCTCCACTTT; CDR3: CASRRQRQGSPLHF
J: TRBJ1-1; V: TRBV18; size: NA; D: TRBD1; DNA: TGTGCCAGCTCGTCGACAGGGGGCTACACTGAAGCTTTCTTT; CDR3: CASSSTGGYTEAFF
J: TRBJ1-2; V: TRBV18; size: few; D: TRBD1; DNA: TGTGCCAGCTCACCCGAGGGGACAGCTAACTATGGCTACACCTTC; CDR3: CASSPEGTANYGYTF
J: TRBJ2-1; V: TRBV28; size: few; D: NA; DNA: TGTGCCAGCAGACCACACTCACAGGGCATCAATGAGCAGTTCTTC; CDR3: CASRPHSQGINEQFF
J: TRBJ2-7; V: TRBV18; size: NA; D: NA; DNA: TGTGCCAGCTCCGAACCGGGGGTCGAGCAGTACTTC; CDR3: CASSEPGVEQYF
J: TRBJ2-4; V: TRBV19; size: NA; D: NA; DNA: TGTGCCAGTAGCCCTTTTGGGGGGGCGGAAAACATTCAGTACTTC; CDR3: CASSPFGGAENIQYF
J: TRBJ2-5; V: TRBV11-2; size: once; D: NA; DNA: TGTGCCAGCAGCTTAGGTCTCCAAGAGACCCAGTACTTC; CDR3: CASSLGLQETQYF
J: TRBJ1-1; V: TRBV6-6; size: NA; D: NA; DNA: TGTGCCAGCAGTTACTCTTTGCTCGGCACGGGTACTGAAGCTTTCTTT; CDR3: CASSYSLLGTGTEAFF
J: TRBJ2-1; V: TRBV10-3; size: few; D: TRBD2; DNA: TGTGCCATCAGTGGCCTAGCGGGAGGTCATGAGCAGTTCTTC; CDR3: CAISGLAGGHEQFF
J: TRBJ2-7; V: TRBV30; size: NA; D: NA; DNA: TGTGCCTGGAGTGTTGTTATAGGGGACGAGCAGTACTTC; CDR3: CAWSVVIGDEQYF
J: TRBJ1-5; V: TRBV9; size: NA; D: NA; DNA: TGTGCCAGCAGCGAATCAGGGAAGGGGCAGCCCCAGCATTTT; CDR3: CASSESGKGQPQHF
J: TRBJ2-5; V: TRBV19; size: few; D: TRBD2; DNA: TGTGCCAGTAGTATAATGAGCGGGATGGGAGAGACCCAGTACTTC; CDR3: CASSIMSGMGETQYF
J: TRBJ2-1; V: TRBV27; size: NA; D: NA; DNA: TGTGCCAGCAGTTTTCGGGGTACCTACAATGAGCAGTTCTTC; CDR3: CASSFRGTYNEQFF
J: TRBJ2-1; V: TRBV5-1; size: few; D: TRBD2; DNA: TGCGCCAGCAATGTAGCGGGGGTCTCCTACAATGAGCAGTTCTTC; CDR3: CASNVAGVSYNEQFF
J: TRBJ1-2; V: TRBV14; size: NA; D: NA; DNA: TGTGCCAGCAGCCAACAGGGTGGCTATGGCTACACCTTC; CDR3: CASSQQGGYGYTF
J: TRBJ2-1; V: TRBV5-1; size: NA; D: NA; DNA: TGCGCCAGCAGCCTATGGACAGGAGGGAATGAGCAGTTCTTC; CDR3: CASSLWTGGNEQFF
J: TRBJ2-7; V: TRBV27; size: NA; D: NA; DNA: TGTGCCAGCAGTTTAAAACAGGGATACGAGCAGTACTTC; CDR3: CASSLKQGYEQYF
J: TRBJ2-7; V: TRBV4-2; size: NA; D: NA; DNA: TGTGCCAGCAGCCAAGATCCACTCTTGAGCTACGAGCAGTACTTC; CDR3: CASSQDPLLSYEQYF
J: TRBJ2-1; V: TRBV27; size: NA; D: TRBD1; DNA: TGTGCCAGCAGTTTAAGGCGACAGGGAGCCTACAATGAGCAGTTCTTC; CDR3: CASSLRRQGAYNEQFF